This T cell receptor beta chain was recorded in a study of blood T cell repertoires in COVID-19. V lost 2 bases, J lost 4 bases, and 6 bases stayed unmatched. CDR3 length: 15 amino acids. Per the germline V gene, CDR1 is SGHVS and CDR2 is FNYEAQ. Using immunoSEQ multiplex PCR, the repertoire was profiled, and TCRdb retains in-frame clones only, with some absent. In the table there are over 120,000 clones, around 83% of which are singletons. The chain combines TRBV7-6 with TRBJ2-5; TRBD1 aligns across 8 bases. Sequenced material: PBMCs or T cells enriched from blood (not recorded which). The TCR was taken from a man over 45 who had recovered from COVID-19. The CDR3 reads CASSLPQGAVETQYF. CDR3 bases: TGTGCCAGCAGCTTACCCCAGGGGGCTGTAGAGACCCAGTACTTC.